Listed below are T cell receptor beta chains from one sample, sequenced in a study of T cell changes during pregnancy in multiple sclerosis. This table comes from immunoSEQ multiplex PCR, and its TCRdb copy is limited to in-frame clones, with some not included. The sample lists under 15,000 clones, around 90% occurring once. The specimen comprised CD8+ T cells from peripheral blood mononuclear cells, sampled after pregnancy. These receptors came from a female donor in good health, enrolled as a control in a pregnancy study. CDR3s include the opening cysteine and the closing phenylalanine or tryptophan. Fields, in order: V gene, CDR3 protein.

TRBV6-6,CASTQQQYHEQYF
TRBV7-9,CASSPWDSYEQYF
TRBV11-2,CASSSTQYNSPLHF
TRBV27,CASSLGTSSYNEQFF
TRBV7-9,CATSAGSYEQYF
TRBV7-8,CASSLVAGEQFF
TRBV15,CATSSRPGQGPDTQYF
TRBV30,CAWRGGGAYEQYF
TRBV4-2,CASSQDRSSGANVLTF
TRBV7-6,CASSSIRDSPRDTQYF
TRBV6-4,CASSDRAGTSGVLNEQYF
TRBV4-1,CASSQVTANQPQHF
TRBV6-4,CASSDSAGAGEQFF
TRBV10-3,CAISELNSGGTDTQYF
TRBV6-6,CASSPYPKTGGFEAFF
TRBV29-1,CSGVESYEQYF
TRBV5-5,CASCKPGLDAADTQYF
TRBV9,CASSVDGRDNQPQHF
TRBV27,CASSAGTTLGGELFF
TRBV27,CASSLVPTGAGYEKLFF
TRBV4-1,CASSQEQGYNSPLHF
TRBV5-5,CASSLVWGGGSQHF
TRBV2,CASSEGPSGQETQYF
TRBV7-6,CASSRNSEGQWSNSPLHF
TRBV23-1,CASSNRSSALGTQYF
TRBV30,CAWSVSRDTEAFF
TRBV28,CASSLGGTSYEQYF
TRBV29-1,CSARTGGVYGYTF
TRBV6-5,CASSSGTQDTQYF
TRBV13,CASSFGGELFF
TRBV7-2,CASSPRGANYGYTF